This T cell receptor beta chain was identified in a study of beta chain features in type 1 diabetes. Points on this clone: Its target is not known.

cDNA synthesis used the whole RNA isolate, giving expressed TCRB sequences. TCRdb's copy holds only in-frame clones and misses some; the assay was immunoSEQ multiplex PCR. The data show 400,000 or so clones, over 8.5% seen once. Whole-study findings and limits: All four CD4+ subsets of Type 1 diabetes patients contained TCRB CDR3s that were moderately but significantly shorter.

The CDR3 runs 17 residues. Per the germline V gene, CDR1 is WSHSY and CDR2 is SAAADI. V lost 0 bases, J lost 5 bases, and 20 bases lay in between. The sample consisted of central memory CD4+ T cells from blood. This TCR was recovered from a man aged 25-45 years with type 1 diabetes. The chain carries TRBV10-2 and TRBJ2-7, with a weak D call TRBD1 (6 bases). The CDR3 bases are TGCGCCAGCAGTGAGTCGACGTTGGGGACAAGAAGGAACGAGCAGTACTTC. Translation gives CASSESTLGTRRNEQYF.